This T cell receptor (beta chain) was documented in a study of CD8 T cells in ankylosing spondylitis. Study-level results: One TCR beta motif, made up of fewer than 10 highly homologous variants, appeared characteristic of ankylosing spondylitis blood.

As for this clonotype: The target antigen is unknown.

Using quantitative 5'-RACE with molecular barcodes, the authors made TCR beta libraries. TCRdb redid the calling of the 5' RACE reads with MiXCR, one entry per CDR3 protein. The sample gives 250,000 or so distinct CDR3 sequences, roughly 10% of which show up once; approximately 2.5% is in the top ten. V was cut by 4 bases and J by 7 bases, with 13 bases left in between. The CDR3 runs 13 residues. Sequenced input: blood, either unsorted or a sorted T cell fraction (not recorded which). This TCR came from a male donor with ankylosing spondylitis or in good health (not recorded which). The gene calls are TRBV12-3 or TRBV12-4 and TRBJ1-2; TRBD1 might be the D (5 bases). The CDR3 coding sequence is TGTGCCAGCAGTTCCACCGACAGACCTGGCTACACCTTC. Its protein product is CASSSTDRPGYTF.